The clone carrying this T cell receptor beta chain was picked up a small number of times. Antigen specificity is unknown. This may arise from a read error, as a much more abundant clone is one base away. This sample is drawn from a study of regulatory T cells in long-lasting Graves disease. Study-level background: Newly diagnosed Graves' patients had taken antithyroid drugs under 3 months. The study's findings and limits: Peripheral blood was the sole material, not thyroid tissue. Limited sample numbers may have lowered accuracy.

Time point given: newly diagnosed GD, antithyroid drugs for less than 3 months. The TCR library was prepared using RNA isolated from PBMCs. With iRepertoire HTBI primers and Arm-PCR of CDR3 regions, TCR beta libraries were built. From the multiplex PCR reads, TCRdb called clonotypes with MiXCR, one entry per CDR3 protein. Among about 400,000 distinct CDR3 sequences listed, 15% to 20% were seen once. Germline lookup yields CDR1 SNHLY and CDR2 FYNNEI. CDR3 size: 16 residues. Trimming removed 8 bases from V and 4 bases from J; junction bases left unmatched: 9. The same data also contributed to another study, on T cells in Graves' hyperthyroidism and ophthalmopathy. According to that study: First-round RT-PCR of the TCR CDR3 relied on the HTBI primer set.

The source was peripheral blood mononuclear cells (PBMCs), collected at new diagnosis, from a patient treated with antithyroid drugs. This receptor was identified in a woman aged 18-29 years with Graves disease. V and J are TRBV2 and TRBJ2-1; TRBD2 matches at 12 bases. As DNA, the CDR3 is TGTGCCAGCGCCCCGTACGGACTAGCGGGATACAATGAGCAGTTCTTC. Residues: CASAPYGLAGYNEQFF.